Each of the 27 T cell receptor beta chains below was sequenced from the same sample in a study of shared clonotypes between healthy human individuals. Sequencing was performed with immunoSEQ multiplex PCR; in TCRdb, only in-frame clones are kept and a portion is missing. The data show hundreds of thousands of clones, 98% seen once. Naive CD8 cells lacked CD45RO, underwent positive selection for CCR7 and left out terminally differentiated effector memory CD45RA+ cells. The sample taken for sequencing was naive CD8+ T cells sorted from blood. The source of these receptors is a man under 40 in good health.

V usage is TRBV27 and J usage is TRBJ1-2, with a weak D call TRBD1 (6 bases). Germline assignment: CDR1 MNHEY and CDR2 SMNVEV (reference sequence). This CDR3 spans 15 amino acids. The V and J ends lost 7 bases and 0 bases respectively, with 15 bases between them. The CDR3 spells CASTVREGANYGYTF. The CDR3 DNA follows: TGTGCCAGCACCGTGCGGGAGGGGGCTAACTATGGCTACACCTTC.

The genes are TRBV6-6 and TRBJ1-2, with D possibly being TRBD1 (5 bases). Germline V gives CDR1 MNHNY, CDR2 SVGAGI (reference sequence). Trimming removed 5 bases from V and 3 bases from J, with 13 bases in between. The CDR3 has 14 amino acids. The DNA of the CDR3 is TGTGCCAGCAGTCTCCGTGGGGCCTACTATGGCTACACCTTC. This translates into CASSLRGAYYGYTF.

The rearrangement uses TRBV10-3 and TRBJ1-1, with D maybe TRBD1 (5 bases). The CDR3 totals 11 residues. CDR1 ENHRY and CDR2 SYGVKD come from the germline V gene. V lost 3 bases, J lost 11 bases, and 10 bases lay in between. CDR3 nucleotide sequence: TGTGCCATCAGTGAAGGGGCGAGGGCTTTCTTT. This codes for CAISEGARAFF.

In the case of this clone: This specimen includes other DNA sequences encoding the same CDR3. The CDR3 loop reads CASSRDSYNEQFF. The CDR3 DNA is TGTGCCAGCAGTCGGGACTCGTACAATGAGCAGTTCTTC. The chain employs TRBV7-3 and TRBJ2-1; possibly TRBD2 for D (6 bases). The CDR3 contains 13 residues. CDR1 is SGHTA, CDR2 FQGTGA, per germline. Trimming stripped 6 bases from V and 4 bases from J, with 10 bases between.

CDR3 coding DNA: TGTGCCAGCAGGCCGGGGGCAGCGGGAACCTACAATGAGCAGTTCTTC. It codes for CASRPGAAGTYNEQFF. V is TRBV27 and J is TRBJ2-1, with D possibly matching TRBD2 (7 bases). Germline V CDR1 and CDR2: MNHEY, SMNVEV (reference sequence). The CDR3 is 16 residues long. V lost 6 bases and J lost 2, with 17 bases in between.

The CDR3 is CASSPTWGDPYNEQFF. The CDR3 coding sequence is TGTGCCAGCAGCCCAACCTGGGGGGACCCCTACAATGAGCAGTTCTTC. The rearrangement joins TRBV11-3 to TRBJ2-1; a weak D match, TRBD2 (6 bases). V was cut by 5 bases and J by 2 bases, with 16 bases left in between. CDR3 length: 16 residues. Germline V gene sequence: CDR1 SGHNT, CDR2 YENEEA.

The genes are TRBV7-9 and TRBJ2-2, with 7 positions matching TRBD1. J gave up 5 bases and V 8 bases, and 11 bases lay outside the gene matches. Germline V CDR1 and CDR2: SEHNR, FQNEAQ (reference sequence). The CDR3 is made up of 15 amino acids. CDR3 residues: CASRSGQGVTGELFF. CDR3 nucleotides: TGTGCCAGCCGGAGTGGGCAGGGGGTTACCGGGGAGCTGTTTTTT. Looking up the rest from reference TRBV7-9 and TRBJ2-2 gives the full variable domain: DTGVSQNPRHKITKRGQNVTFRCDPISEHNRLYWYRQTLGQGPEFLTYFQNEAQLEKSRLLSDRFSAERPKGSFSTLEIQRTEQGDSAMYLCASRSGQGVTGELFFGEGSRLTVL.

The chain's CDR3 is CASSPRKVSNEQFF. CDR3 sequence (DNA): TGTGCCAGCAGTCCTCGGAAAGTATCCAATGAGCAGTTCTTC. The gene calls are TRBV27 and TRBJ2-1; D remains ambiguous. This CDR3 has 14 residues. Per germline, CDR1 MNHEY and CDR2 SMNVEV (reference sequence). Trimming left V 5 bases short and J 6 bases short, with 14 bases between.

This clone was found a few times. This chain connects TRBV7-9 to TRBJ1-3; unclear D gene. The CDR3 contains 14 residues. The germline gives CDR1 SEHNR, CDR2 FQNEAQ (reference sequence). Trimming pared 5 bases from V and 4 bases from J, leaving 12 bases between. The CDR3 reads CASSLTSSGNTIYF. CDR3 coding DNA: TGTGCCAGCAGCCTAACAAGCAGCGGAAACACCATATATTTT.

The J gene is TRBJ2-1, the V gene TRBV9; 13 positions match TRBD2. V lost 4 bases to trimming and J lost 0 bases; unmatched junction nucleotides: 13. Looked up from germline, CDR1 is SGDLS and CDR2 is YYNGEE. The CDR3 is 20 amino acids. In DNA, the CDR3 is TGTGCCAGCAGCTCAAATCCCGGGACTAGCGGGACGAGCTCCTACAATGAGCAGTTCTTC. As protein: CASSSNPGTSGTSSYNEQFF.

The chain has TRBV4-3 and TRBJ2-7; TRBD2 is a possible D gene (6 bases). Germline V gene data show CDR1 as LGHNA and CDR2 as YSLEER. CDR3 length equals 14 residues. The ends were cut back, 0 bases at V and 3 bases at J, with 9 bases in the middle. The CDR3 DNA follows: TGCGCCAGCAGCCAAGAAACGGGGGTCTACGAGCAGTACTTC. Encoded protein: CASSQETGVYEQYF.

V and J are TRBV5-6 and TRBJ2-1, with 9 bases lining up with TRBD2. The CDR3 extends over 16 amino acids. CDR1 SGHDT and CDR2 YYEEEE come from the germline V gene. The J segment lost 2 bases and the V segment lost 4 bases, leaving 7 bases of the junction unmatched. The CDR3 nucleotides are TGTGCCAGCAGCCTGACTAGCGGCCTAACCTACAATGAGCAGTTCTTC. Translated, it gives CASSLTSGLTYNEQFF.

The gene calls are TRBV7-9 and TRBJ2-5; 10 nucleotides line up with TRBD2. Germline assignment: CDR1 SEHNR and CDR2 FQNEAQ (reference sequence). The CDR3 loop spans 16 amino acids. J gave up 4 bases and V 5 bases, and 10 bases lay outside the gene matches. CDR3 DNA sequence: TGTGCCAGCAGCCAGCCCGGGACTAGCGTCGCAGAGACCCAGTACTTC. This codes for CASSQPGTSVAETQYF. The entire variable domain, with the rest obtained from reference TRBV7-9 and TRBJ2-5, is as follows: DTGVSQNPRHKITKRGQNVTFRCDPISEHNRLYWYRQTLGQGPEFLTYFQNEAQLEKSRLLSDRFSAERPKGSFSTLEIQRTEQGDSAMYLCASSQPGTSVAETQYFGPGTRLLVL.

CDR3 protein: CASSLRGYDYGYTF. In DNA form, the CDR3 reads TGTGCCAGCAGTTTGAGGGGCTACGACTATGGCTACACCTTC. The chain employs TRBV27 and TRBJ1-2, with D perhaps matching TRBD1 (5 bases). The CDR3 loop spans 14 amino acids. Germline V gives CDR1 MNHEY, CDR2 SMNVEV (reference sequence). Trimming took off 3 bases at V and 3 bases at J, with 11 bases between the two ends.

This sequence joins TRBV18 and TRBJ2-3; no firm D call. The V end lost 10 bases, the J end lost 1 base, and 12 bases lay between the germline ends. Per germline, CDR1 KGHSH and CDR2 LQKENI. This CDR3 is built from 13 residues. The CDR3 DNA reads TGTGCCACCCCAGGACCACGCACAGATACGCAGTATTTT. Protein product: CATPGPRTDTQYF.

The chain has TRBV7-9 and TRBJ2-7; 11 bases fit TRBD2. The germline V gene encodes CDR1 SEHNR and CDR2 FQNEAQ (reference sequence). V lost 5 bases to trimming and J lost 2 bases; unmatched junction nucleotides: 2. This CDR3 region has 14 residues. CDR3 nucleotide sequence: TGTGCCAGCAGCGCGGGACTAGCGGCCTACGAGCAGTACTTC. Residues: CASSAGLAAYEQYF.

The chain employs TRBV7-9 and TRBJ2-2; TRBD1 aligns across 9 bases. Per the germline V gene, CDR1 is SEHNR and CDR2 is FQNEAQ (reference sequence). This CDR3 is built from 15 residues. J gave up 5 bases and V 5 bases, and 6 bases lay outside the gene matches. CDR3 bases: TGTGCCAGCAGCCCTGGGACAGGGATTACCGGGGAGCTGTTTTTT. This sequence encodes CASSPGTGITGELFF.

For this clone: Other nucleotide sequences in the sample specify the same CDR3. This chain uses TRBV11-2 with TRBJ2-7; D gene uncertain. This CDR3 spans 13 amino acids. The germline V gene has CDR1 SGHAT and CDR2 FQNNGV. V lost 1 base to trimming and J lost 2 bases, with 6 bases between them. The CDR3 coding sequence is TGTGCCAGCAGCTTAGGTTCGACCTACGAGCAGTACTTC. Amino acids: CASSLGSTYEQYF.

V gene TRBV5-5 combines with J gene TRBJ2-7; 11 positions match TRBD2. CDR1 is SGHKS, CDR2 YYEKEE, per germline (reference sequence). With V trimmed by 4 bases and J by 0 bases, 6 bases remained unmatched. There are 16 residues in the CDR3. The CDR3 sequence is CASSLGLAGSSYEQYF. CDR3 DNA: TGTGCCAGCAGCCTTGGACTAGCGGGTAGCTCCTACGAGCAGTACTTC.

The chain has TRBV11-2 and TRBJ2-7; no reliable D call. The CDR3 has 13 residues. Per germline, CDR1 SGHAT and CDR2 FQNNGV. The V gene lost 5 bases and the J gene lost 7 bases, with 15 bases spanning the gap. The CDR3 DNA is TGTGCCAGCAGCCCCCTGAGGAAGGCGGAGCAGTACTTC. Amino acid sequence: CASSPLRKAEQYF.

The gene calls are TRBV5-6 and TRBJ2-1; 14 nucleotides match TRBD2. The CDR3 loop spans 16 amino acids. Germline CDR1 SGHDT, CDR2 YYEEEE. The V segment lost 4 bases and the J segment 7 bases; nucleotides outside the gene matches: 7. As DNA, the CDR3 is TGTGCCAGCAGCCCCGGGACTAGCGGGAGTATAAATGAGCAGTTCTTC. It codes for CASSPGTSGSINEQFF.

The rearrangement links TRBV7-8 to TRBJ1-4; 12 bases agree with TRBD1. CDR1 and CDR2 (germline): SGHVS, FQNEAQ. J lost 0 bases, V lost 1 base, and 15 bases had no gene match. The CDR3 spans 22 residues. CDR3 in DNA: TGTGCCAGCAGCTTAGGGGGACAGGGGGCGTCGCTCCCCACTACAACTAATGAAAAACTGTTTTTT. Protein product: CASSLGGQGASLPTTTNEKLFF. Complete variable domain (other parts from reference TRBV7-8 and TRBJ1-4): GAGVSQSPRYKVAKRGQDVALRCDPISGHVSLFWYQQALGQGPEFLTYFQNEAQLDKSGLPSDRFFAERPEGSVSTLKIQRTQQEDSAVYLCASSLGGQGASLPTTTNEKLFFGSGTQLSVL.

The table lists this clone with a count of one. The rearrangement joins TRBV9 to TRBJ2-3, with 10 bases aligning to TRBD2. J was trimmed by 4 bases and V by 4 bases; bases with no gene match: 9. The CDR3 runs to 16 residues. The germline V gene encodes CDR1 SGDLS and CDR2 YYNGEE. CDR3 DNA sequence: TGTGCCAGCAGCCGGGAAGCGGGAGGGCCCCCAGATACGCAGTATTTT. Encoded protein: CASSREAGGPPDTQYF.

The chain uses TRBV11-2 and TRBJ2-7; D gene unclear. The CDR3 has 13 residues. Trimming shortened V by 5 bases and J by 6 bases, and 14 bases separated the two germline ends. Germline V gene lookup returns CDR1 SGHAT and CDR2 FQNNGV. The CDR3 region has the DNA TGTGCCAGCAGCCTTAGGGTGGGGTTCGAGCAGTACTTC. The encoded protein is CASSLRVGFEQYF.

The V and J genes are TRBV29-1 and TRBJ1-5; no firm D call. CDR1 is SQVTM and CDR2 is ANQGSEA in the germline V gene. CDR3 length: 13 residues. V was clipped by 7 bases and J by 3 bases, with 13 bases between them. Here the CDR3 reads CSATTEDNQPQHF. In nucleotides, the CDR3 is TGCAGCGCAACCACAGAAGACAATCAGCCCCAGCATTTT.

V gene TRBV30 combines with J gene TRBJ2-7, with 9 bases identical to TRBD2. The V gene end was trimmed by 0 bases and the J gene end by 5 bases; junction bases not matched to a gene: 14. Germline-derived CDR1 and CDR2 are GTSNPN and SVGIG (reference sequence). The CDR3 has 17 amino acids. CDR3 in amino acids: CAWSVAPWDRGGDEQYF. As DNA, the CDR3 is TGTGCCTGGAGTGTAGCCCCCTGGGATCGCGGGGGGGACGAGCAGTACTTC.

The chain employs TRBV27 and TRBJ2-7, with 9 positions matching TRBD1. The CDR3 is made up of 14 amino acids. V lost 6 bases to trimming and J lost 4 bases; unmatched junction nucleotides: 7. Per germline, CDR1 MNHEY and CDR2 SMNVEV (reference sequence). The CDR3 nucleotides read TGTGCCAGCAGCGGACAGGGGTTTCGATACGAGCAGTACTTC. This codes for CASSGQGFRYEQYF.